This is a list of T cell receptor beta chains from one sample in a study of blood T cells in healthy people across ages. Via MiXCR, TCRdb re-called the 5' RACE reads, giving one row per CDR3 protein. Altogether hundreds of thousands of distinct CDR3 sequences are present, around 21% being singletons, with the ten largest covering approximately 3.7%. The sequenced material came from blood. Every receptor here comes from an older man in good health. Both conserved end residues are part of each CDR3. The D gene is left open where the match is weak. A row's size may be missing; if present it is once, few, many or a size class.

J,size,D,V,DNA,CDR3
TRBJ1-1,NA,TRBD1,TRBV12-3/TRBV12-4,TGTGCCAGCAGTAAGGGACAGGGGTTTATCACTGAAGCTTTCTTT,CASSKGQGFITEAFF
TRBJ2-1,NA,NA,TRBV7-3,TGTGCCAGCAGCTTAATTGGGGGTGGGCACTCCTACAATGAGCAGTTCTTC,CASSLIGGGHSYNEQFF
TRBJ2-2,few,NA,TRBV5-1,TGCGCCAGCAGCTCGACCGGGACGTCGAACACCGGGGAGCTGTTTTTT,CASSSTGTSNTGELFF
TRBJ2-7,few,TRBD1,TRBV15,TGTGCCACCAGCAGAGATAGGGGCTCAGGGGGCGAGCAGTACTTC,CATSRDRGSGGEQYF
TRBJ2-1,few,TRBD2,TRBV2,TGTGCCAGCAGTATACGAACTAGCGGTAACAATGAGCAGTTCTTC,CASSIRTSGNNEQFF
TRBJ1-4,NA,NA,TRBV12-3/TRBV12-4,TGTGCCAGCAACCGTTTGAGGAATGAAAAACTGTTTTTT,CASNRLRNEKLFF
TRBJ2-7,NA,TRBD2,TRBV28,TGTGCCAGTAACGTTCCGGGACTAGCCTCCGAGCAGTACTTC,CASNVPGLASEQYF
TRBJ2-3,many,NA,TRBV20-1,TGCAGTGCTAGCGGGAGAGCGTTACGAGATACGCAGTATTTT,CSASGRALRDTQYF
TRBJ1-4,few,NA,TRBV7-2,TGTGCCAGCAGCTTAGGGGGCAGAACTAATGAAAAACTGTTTTTT,CASSLGGRTNEKLFF
TRBJ2-5,NA,TRBD2,TRBV13,TGTGCCAGCAGCCCCGGGACTAGCCCGCATCTCTTCCGAGAGACCCAGTACTTC,CASSPGTSPHLFRETQYF
TRBJ1-5,few,NA,TRBV4-1,TGCGCCAGCAGCCAAGTGGAGGGTAATAGCAATCAGCCCCAGCATTTT,CASSQVEGNSNQPQHF
TRBJ2-3,few,TRBD2,TRBV7-8,TGTGCCAGCAGCTTAGCCGGGGCTAGCGGGAGTGGAAATACGCAGTATTTT,CASSLAGASGSGNTQYF
TRBJ2-1,few,NA,TRBV5-1,TGCGCCAGCAGCCCGATGACAGAGAGGTACAATGAGCAGTTCTTC,CASSPMTERYNEQFF
TRBJ2-5,few,NA,TRBV4-1,TGCGCCAGCAGCCAGGTCAGATCCGGGGAGACCCAGTACTTC,CASSQVRSGETQYF
TRBJ2-1,few,NA,TRBV14,TGTGCCAGCAGCCACTTCCGGGATAACAATGAGCAGTTCTTC,CASSHFRDNNEQFF
TRBJ2-2,few,TRBD1,TRBV5-1,TGCGCCAGCAGCTGGACAGGTGATTCGAACACCGGGGAGCTGTTTTTT,CASSWTGDSNTGELFF
TRBJ2-7,many,NA,TRBV5-1,TGCGCCAGCAGCTTGAGCAGCCCTCCCTACGAGCAGTACTTC,CASSLSSPPYEQYF
TRBJ2-5,NA,NA,TRBV29-1,TGCAGCGTTGAAGTGGGTGCGGTCGAGACCCAGTACTTC,CSVEVGAVETQYF
TRBJ2-1,NA,TRBD2,TRBV7-3,TGTGCCAGCAGCTTTGATGGGACTAGTTCCTACAATGAGCAGTTCTTC,CASSFDGTSSYNEQFF
TRBJ2-1,NA,TRBD2,TRBV2,TGTGCCAGCAGTGACGAGGGCGGGAGGGGTAATGAGCAGTTCTTC,CASSDEGGRGNEQFF
TRBJ1-2,few,TRBD1,TRBV7-6,TGTGCCAGCAGAGCAGGGGGGGGGTATGGCTACACCTTC,CASRAGGGYGYTF
TRBJ2-1,few,NA,TRBV6-6,TGTGCCAGCACAACGAGCTCCTACAATGAGCAGTTCTTC,CASTTSSYNEQFF
TRBJ2-1,NA,NA,TRBV20-1,TGCAGTGCTAGAGACGGGAGACAGGGATCCTACAATGAGCAGTTCTTC,CSARDGRQGSYNEQFF
TRBJ1-2,many,TRBD1,TRBV5-1,TGCGCCAGCAGCACGGGACAGGAAGTTTATGGCTACACCTTC,CASSTGQEVYGYTF
TRBJ2-7,NA,TRBD2,TRBV6-6,TGTGCCACCAGACAGAAACCGGGACTAGCTTGGTGGGAGCAGTACTTC,CATRQKPGLAWWEQYF
TRBJ1-2,few,TRBD1,TRBV3-1,TGTGCCAGCAGCCAGGGTCTAACAGGGGGTCGTGGCTACACCTTC,CASSQGLTGGRGYTF
TRBJ2-7,few,NA,TRBV5-4,TGTGCCAGCAACTCGAAAGGGGGTAACTACGAGCAGTACTTC,CASNSKGGNYEQYF
TRBJ2-1,NA,NA,TRBV20-1,TGCAGTGCTAGAAACCCCCTTGCTTCCAATGAGCAGTTCTTC,CSARNPLASNEQFF
TRBJ2-5,NA,TRBD2,TRBV9,TGTGCCAGCAGCGAGCGGGGCATGGGTCAAGAGACCCAGTACTTC,CASSERGMGQETQYF
TRBJ1-4,few,NA,TRBV4-1,TGCGCCAGCAGCCCCAAGTCGGCAGGGCTAACGGGGTATGAAAAACTGTTTTTT,CASSPKSAGLTGYEKLFF
TRBJ2-5,few,NA,TRBV29-1,TGCAGCGTTGGAGGGGGGGGGACCCAGTACTTC,CSVGGGGTQYF
TRBJ2-3,NA,TRBD1,TRBV20-1,TGCAGTGCTGGGACAGGGGGCCCAGATACGCAGTATTTT,CSAGTGGPDTQYF
TRBJ2-1,many,NA,TRBV7-2,TGTGCCAGCAGCTCCTCTGTCCAGCGGCCCGACTTC,CASSSSVQRPDF
TRBJ2-1,NA,NA,TRBV7-9,TGTGCCAGCAGCTTAGTAGGGTCCCAGGGGCAGTTCTTC,CASSLVGSQGQFF
TRBJ2-3,once,NA,TRBV20-1,TGCAGTGCTCCTAGAAGGGGGGTGGTCACAGATACGCAGTATTTT,CSAPRRGVVTDTQYF
TRBJ2-3,few,TRBD2,TRBV4-3,TGCGCCAGCAGCCAGGGGGAGGGTCGGAGCACAGATACGCAGTATTTT,CASSQGEGRSTDTQYF
TRBJ2-7,many,NA,TRBV28,TGTGCCAGCAGCAGGGGACCGAACTCCTACGAGCAGTACTTC,CASSRGPNSYEQYF
TRBJ1-1,few,TRBD1,TRBV18,TGTGCCAGCTCACAAGACAGGGGTGAAGCTTTCTTT,CASSQDRGEAFF
TRBJ2-7,few,TRBD1,TRBV12-3/TRBV12-4,TGTGCCAGCAGTTTAGGACAGGGAAGAACCTACGAGCAGTACTTC,CASSLGQGRTYEQYF
TRBJ2-2,NA,NA,TRBV29-1,TGCAGCGTTCGACGGGGGAACACCGGGGAGCTGTTTTTT,CSVRRGNTGELFF
TRBJ1-6,NA,TRBD1,TRBV6-7,TGTGCCAGCAACCGACAGGGGGTCAATTCACCCCTCCACTTT,CASNRQGVNSPLHF
TRBJ2-1,NA,NA,TRBV10-3,TGTGCCTCGCGAGAGCCTAACAATGAGCAGTTCTTC,CASREPNNEQFF
TRBJ2-3,NA,NA,TRBV20-1,TGCAGTGCTAGAGATCTACTCTCAGATACGCAGTATTTT,CSARDLLSDTQYF
TRBJ2-5,NA,TRBD1,TRBV20-1,TGCAGTGCTAATTACAGGGGGCAGGCAGAGACCCAGTACTTC,CSANYRGQAETQYF
TRBJ2-7,few,NA,TRBV7-2,TGTGCCAGCAGCTTAAAGTCCGGGGACATATACGAGCAGTACTTC,CASSLKSGDIYEQYF
TRBJ2-4,NA,NA,TRBV20-1,TGCAGTGCTGGAGGACGGGATGTGGGCATTCAGTACTTC,CSAGGRDVGIQYF
TRBJ2-7,once,NA,TRBV5-4,TGTGCCAGCAGCAGCCTGAGGGAGGCCGAGCAGTACTTC,CASSSLREAEQYF
TRBJ2-1,many,TRBD1,TRBV29-1,TGCAGCGTTGAACGGCAGGGGGCGTACAATGAGCAGTTCTTC,CSVERQGAYNEQFF
TRBJ1-6,NA,NA,TRBV7-9,TGTGCCAGCAGCCAGTCTGGAACACCCCTCCACTTT,CASSQSGTPLHF
TRBJ2-5,few,NA,TRBV20-1,TGCAGTGCTAGCTTTCGGGGCGGGATGGAGACCCAGTACTTC,CSASFRGGMETQYF
TRBJ1-3,NA,NA,TRBV18,TGTGCCAGCTCACCACTGCGGGGTGCGTCTGGAAACACCATATATTTT,CASSPLRGASGNTIYF
TRBJ2-4,many,NA,TRBV5-5,TGTGCCAGCAGCGTACAACTAGCCAAAAACATTCAGTACTTC,CASSVQLAKNIQYF
TRBJ2-7,few,NA,TRBV20-1,TGCAGTGCTAGAGACTCCCGGGGCTCCTACGAGCAGTACTTC,CSARDSRGSYEQYF
TRBJ2-7,NA,NA,TRBV30,TGTGCCTGGAGCTGGGGAGGCGGGCAGTACTTC,CAWSWGGGQYF
TRBJ2-7,NA,TRBD1,TRBV28,TGTGCCAGCAGTGTCGACAGGGAAGGGGACGAGCAGTACTTC,CASSVDREGDEQYF
TRBJ2-7,NA,NA,TRBV20-1,TGCAGTGCTACCTTTACAAAAAGAAGTGGGGGCTCCTACGAGCAGTACTTC,CSATFTKRSGGSYEQYF
TRBJ2-3,NA,TRBD2,TRBV20-1,TGCAGTGCCGGGACTAGCGGAACAGGGTGGACGCAGTATTTT,CSAGTSGTGWTQYF
TRBJ2-7,NA,TRBD2,TRBV5-1,TGCGCCAGCAGCTTCGCTAGCGGGAACGGTTTGAGGAACGAGCAGTACTTC,CASSFASGNGLRNEQYF
TRBJ2-1,NA,TRBD2,TRBV12-3/TRBV12-4,TGTGCCAGCCGCTTGGGAGCGGGAGCCTACAATGAGCAGTTCTTC,CASRLGAGAYNEQFF
TRBJ2-7,NA,NA,TRBV5-1,TGCGCCAGCAGCTTGGGACAGCGAACCTACGAGCAGTACTTC,CASSLGQRTYEQYF